The entry below gives a single T cell receptor (beta chain) sequence along with its context. Its target is unknown. A read error may account for a junction end that differs from germline. The PCR was carried out with 60 Vbeta primers and 13 Jbeta primers. Generated by immunoSEQ multiplex PCR, the TCRdb table keeps only in-frame clones and is missing some. The sample holds 270,000 or so clones, around 86% seen once. The sample belongs to a study of cytomegalovirus exposure and HLA in healthy donors. On the study more broadly: As an earlier analysis found, around 170 million T cells yielded around 110 million unique TCR beta sequences. Study-wide points: In an earlier analysis, most TCR beta V segments were productive about 87% or about 30% of the time. Among TCR sequences, most were rare, though some public TCRs appeared in many donors. V- and J-gene trimming of TCR beta was linked (in a later analysis) to a missense DCLRE1C variant.

Germline CDR1 reads SGHNT; CDR2 reads YYREEE (reference sequence). The CDR3 loop spans 13 amino acids. The TCR originated in a man aged 35 to 55 in good health and CMV-seropositive. The sequenced sample was PBMCs. The V call is TRBV5-4, the J call TRBJ2-5; no definite D call. The CDR3: CASGLVQQETQYF. Here the CDR3 DNA reads TGTGCCAGCGGCTTGGTCCAGCAAGAGACCCAGTACTTC.